Each of the 31 T cell receptor beta chains below was sequenced from the same sample in a study of blood T cell repertoires in COVID-19. This table comes from immunoSEQ multiplex PCR, and its TCRdb copy is limited to in-frame clones, with some not included. Here the sample spans fewer than 250,000 clones, about four fifths being singletons. Sequencing was carried out using peripheral blood. All receptors come from a middle-aged man with acute or convalescent COVID-19.

The chain joins TRBV3-1 (or the pseudogene TRBV3-2) to TRBJ2-7, with D tentatively TRBD1 (5 bases). Germline CDR1 and CDR2: LGHDT and YNNKEL (reference sequence). Trimming left V 0 bases short and J 2 bases short, with 11 bases between. CDR3 length: 15 residues. CDR3 residues: CASSQDPDRAYEQYF. The DNA of the CDR3 is TGTGCCAGCAGCCAAGACCCAGACAGAGCCTACGAGCAGTACTTC.

The gene calls are TRBV6-5 and TRBJ2-1; 11 nucleotides line up with TRBD1. Germline V CDR1 and CDR2: MNHEY, SVGAGI. This CDR3 spans 14 amino acids. Trimming removed 6 bases from V and 6 bases from J; junction bases left unmatched: 4. The CDR3, as DNA: TGTGCCAGCAGCGGACAGGGGGCCTCCAATGAGCAGTTCTTC. Encoded protein: CASSGQGASNEQFF.

J is TRBJ2-1 and V is TRBV11-3; D perhaps matches TRBD1 (5 bases). From germline, CDR1 is SGHNT and CDR2 YENEEA. This CDR3 is built from 13 residues. The V end lost 5 bases, the J end lost 8 bases, and 13 bases lay between the germline ends. The CDR3 bases are TGTGCCAGCAGCCCCCCATTAGGGGATGAGCAGTTCTTC. As protein: CASSPPLGDEQFF.

The chain uses TRBV10-3 and TRBJ2-3, with 11 bases that match TRBD1. Germline CDR1 and CDR2: ENHRY and SYGVKD. J lost 5 bases, V lost 3 bases, and 13 bases had no gene match. The CDR3 runs 18 residues. This CDR3 reads CAISDLPGGTGGIDTQYF. As DNA, the CDR3 is TGTGCCATCAGTGACCTCCCGGGGGGGACAGGGGGGATAGATACGCAGTATTTT.

This clone was picked up one time. CDR3 DNA: TGTGCCAGCAGCACACAGGGGATGGGCTATGGCTACACCTTC. Its protein is CASSTQGMGYGYTF. V is TRBV6-5 and J is TRBJ1-2; TRBD1 agrees at 7 bases. Germline trimming cut 6 bases from V and 4 bases from J; bases unmatched to any gene: 8. The CDR3 totals 14 residues. Germline V gene sequence: CDR1 MNHEY, CDR2 SVGAGI.

This sequence joins TRBV12-3 or TRBV12-4 and TRBJ2-3; D is perhaps TRBD2 (6 bases). The length of the CDR3 is 12 residues. With 6 bases removed from V and 10 bases from J, the gap between germline ends came to 14 bases. CDR3 bases: TGTGCCAGCAGCCCGGACTACTACCCGCAGTATTTT. Its translation: CASSPDYYPQYF.

The chain uses TRBV10-1 and TRBJ2-1, with TRBD2 matching over 10 bases. J gave up 9 bases and V 2 bases, and 1 base lay outside the gene matches. CDR1 WNHNN and CDR2 SYGVQD come from the germline V gene (reference sequence). The CDR3 loop spans 13 amino acids. CDR3 sequence reads: CASSEVAGGEQFF. The CDR3 DNA follows: TGCGCCAGCAGTGAGGTAGCGGGGGGTGAGCAGTTCTTC.

J is TRBJ2-3 and V is TRBV10-3; weak D call: TRBD2 (5 bases). V was cut by 4 bases and J by 1 base, with 12 bases left in between. There are 15 residues in the CDR3. The germline V gene has CDR1 ENHRY and CDR2 SYGVKD. The CDR3, as DNA: TGTGCCATCAGTGGAAGGATGGGAGGCACAGATACGCAGTATTTT. Amino acids: CAISGRMGGTDTQYF.

The rearrangement uses TRBV3-1 (or the pseudogene TRBV3-2) and TRBJ1-2, with D maybe TRBD1 (5 bases). Germline values: CDR1 LGHDT, CDR2 YNNKEL (reference sequence). Trimming left V 4 bases short and J 1 base short, with 10 bases between. This CDR3 is 14 amino acids long. The CDR3 DNA reads TGTGCCAGCAGCCTAACCAGGGATAACTATGGCTACACCTTC. Its translation: CASSLTRDNYGYTF.

The chain couples TRBV27 to TRBJ2-7; 9 nucleotides match TRBD2. This CDR3 contains 15 residues. Per germline, CDR1 MNHEY and CDR2 SMNVEV (reference sequence). J gave up 6 bases and V 1 base, and 7 bases lay outside the gene matches. CDR3: CASSLFSGGGTEQYF. Here the CDR3 DNA reads TGTGCCAGCAGTTTATTTAGCGGGGGCGGGACCGAGCAGTACTTC.

This chain uses TRBV9 with TRBJ2-7, with TRBD2 matching 7 bases. Germline loops: CDR1 SGDLS, CDR2 YYNGEE. This CDR3 is 15 amino acids long. Trimming removed 0 bases from V and 0 bases from J; junction bases left unmatched: 3. CDR3 in amino acids: CASSVGAGFSYEQYF. The CDR3 bases are TGTGCCAGCAGCGTAGGAGCGGGATTCTCCTACGAGCAGTACTTC.

This clone has more than one count but fewer than ten. CDR3 DNA: TGTGCCAGCAGCTTAGCTAGCGGGAGCCAGGCTGAGCAGTTCTTC. It codes for CASSLASGSQAEQFF. The chain couples TRBV7-9 to TRBJ2-1, with 9 positions matching TRBD2. This CDR3 has 15 residues. CDR1 and CDR2 (germline): SEHNR, FQNEAQ (reference sequence). With V trimmed by 0 bases and J by 9 bases, 6 bases remained unmatched.

The rearrangement uses TRBV3-1 (or the pseudogene TRBV3-2) and TRBJ2-1, with D hard to call. The CDR3 consists of 15 residues. CDR1 and CDR2 (germline): LGHDT, YNNKEL (reference sequence). Trimming stripped 0 bases from V and 6 bases from J, with 12 bases between. The chain's CDR3 is CASSQDLAPTNEQFF. The CDR3 DNA reads as TGTGCCAGCAGCCAAGATCTGGCCCCCACCAATGAGCAGTTCTTC.

The J gene is TRBJ1-1, the V gene TRBV12-3 or TRBV12-4; no firm D call. The CDR3 is made up of 11 amino acids. V was trimmed by 7 bases and J by 1 base, leaving 4 bases between them. The DNA of the CDR3 is TGTGCCAGCACCCGGAACACTGAAGCTTTCTTT. Protein: CASTRNTEAFF.

V gene TRBV7-9 combines with J gene TRBJ2-2; the D is unclear. Germline CDR1 reads SEHNR; CDR2 reads FQNEAQ (reference sequence). Trimming left V 5 bases short and J 5 bases short, with 15 bases between. The CDR3 runs to 15 residues. CDR3 amino acids: CASSEPVPGTGELFF. DNA for the CDR3: TGTGCCAGCAGCGAACCAGTACCCGGGACCGGGGAGCTGTTTTTT. Full variable domain (outside the CDR3, taken from reference TRBV7-9 and TRBJ2-2): DTGVSQNPRHKITKRGQNVTFRCDPISEHNRLYWYRQTLGQGPEFLTYFQNEAQLEKSRLLSDRFSAERPKGSFSTLEIQRTEQGDSAMYLCASSEPVPGTGELFFGEGSRLTVL.

The count of this clone is one. The CDR3: CASRPPGQNYGYTF. The CDR3 bases are TGTGCCAGCCGACCGCCGGGACAGAACTATGGCTACACCTTC. The V and J genes are TRBV9 and TRBJ1-2; 7 bases are shared with TRBD1. Looked up from germline, CDR1 is SGDLS and CDR2 is YYNGEE. The CDR3 runs to 14 residues. Germline trimming cut 7 bases from V and 2 bases from J; bases unmatched to any gene: 8. Variable domain in full (rest from reference TRBV9 and TRBJ1-2): DSGVTQTPKHLITATGQRVTLRCSPRSGDLSVYWYQQSLDQGLQFLIQYYNGEERAKGNILERFSAQQFPDLHSELNLSSLELGDSALYFCASRPPGQNYGYTFGSGTRLTVV.

J is TRBJ1-5 and V is TRBV10-3; 9 positions agree with TRBD1. V trimming: 5 bases; J trimming: 0 bases; junction bases outside the gene matches: 2. The CDR3 consists of 15 residues. Looked up from germline, CDR1 is ENHRY and CDR2 is SYGVKD. Here the CDR3 DNA reads TGTGCCATCAGTAGGACAGGGGATAGCAATCAGCCCCAGCATTTT. Translation gives CAISRTGDSNQPQHF.

The rearrangement uses TRBV24-1 and TRBJ2-1; 9 bases map to TRBD2. The ends lost 9 bases at V and 6 bases at J; junction bases unmatched: 5. Per the germline V gene, CDR1 is KGHDR and CDR2 is SFDVKD. The CDR3 loop spans 13 amino acids. The CDR3 sequence: CATEREAPNEQFF. DNA for the CDR3: TGTGCCACCGAGCGGGAGGCCCCCAATGAGCAGTTCTTC.

The V call is TRBV15, the J call TRBJ2-1; 7 positions match TRBD2. The germline V gene encodes CDR1 LNHNV and CDR2 YYDKDF (reference sequence). The CDR3 has 20 residues. V lost 4 bases and J lost 5; bases outside the gene matches: 23. This chain's CDR3 is CATSKYGGGISSTGNNEQFF. For the CDR3, the DNA is TGTGCCACCAGCAAATATGGCGGGGGTATAAGCAGCACGGGGAACAATGAGCAGTTCTTC. The full variable domain, its missing parts supplied by reference TRBV15 and TRBJ2-1, is DAMVIQNPRYQVTQFGKPVTLSCSQTLNHNVMYWYQQKSSQAPKLLFHYYDKDFNNEADTPDNFQSRRPNTSFCFLDIRSPGLGDTAMYLCATSKYGGGISSTGNNEQFFGPGTRLTVL.

The chain links TRBV6-5 to TRBJ2-7; no clear D gene. V dropped 7 bases and J dropped 2 bases, with 15 bases sitting between them. This CDR3 is built from 14 residues. CDR1 and CDR2 from the germline V gene are MNHEY and SVGAGI. The CDR3 is CASKQTLSAYEQYF. DNA for the CDR3: TGTGCCAGCAAGCAGACATTATCTGCCTACGAGCAGTACTTC.

The V and J genes are TRBV4-1 and TRBJ2-1; the match to TRBD2 covers 12 bases. The CDR3 runs to 15 residues. With 1 base clipped from V and 8 bases from J, the junction kept 3 bases outside the gene matches. Looked up from germline, CDR1 is MGHRA and CDR2 is YSYEKL. The CDR3 spells CASSQALAGGDEQFF. Written as DNA, the CDR3 is TGCGCCAGCAGCCAAGCCCTAGCGGGGGGGGATGAGCAGTTCTTC.

In this sample, this clone turned up a few times. The J gene is TRBJ2-7, the V gene TRBV4-1; D is ambiguous. This CDR3 has 16 amino acids. Trimming removed 0 bases at V and 0 bases at J, with 12 bases between. CDR1 is MGHRA, CDR2 YSYEKL, per germline. The CDR3 DNA reads TGCGCCAGCAGCCAAGAGAGCTCCTTTAGCTCCTACGAGCAGTACTTC. It codes for CASSQESSFSSYEQYF.

J is TRBJ1-1 and V is TRBV11-2; possibly TRBD1 for D (6 bases). This CDR3 has 12 amino acids. V dropped 1 base and J dropped 11 bases, with 11 bases sitting between them. The V gene's germline CDR1 is SGHAT and CDR2 FQNNGV. DNA for the CDR3: TGTGCCAGCAGCTTAGGGGACATGTACGCTTTCTTT. It codes for CASSLGDMYAFF. Looking up the rest from reference TRBV11-2 and TRBJ1-1 gives the full variable domain: EAGVAQSPRYKIIEKRQSVAFWCNPISGHATLYWYQQILGQGPKLLIQFQNNGVVDDSQLPKDRFSAERLKGVDSTLKIQPAKLEDSAVYLCASSLGDMYAFFGQGTRLTVV.

The chain uses TRBV18 and TRBJ1-1, with TRBD1 identical over 7 bases. Germline CDR1 reads KGHSH; CDR2 reads LQKENI. The CDR3 has 17 residues. V lost 4 bases, J lost 10 bases, and 21 bases stayed unmatched. The chain's CDR3 is CASSRGTAPHSRGGAFF. CDR3 coding DNA: TGTGCCAGCTCACGAGGGACAGCACCCCACTCCCGGGGGGGAGCTTTCTTT. Using reference TRBV18 and TRBJ1-1 for the parts outside the CDR3, the full variable domain is NAGVMQNPRHLVRRRGQEARLRCSPMKGHSHVYWYRQLPEEGLKFMVYLQKENIIDESGMPKERFSAEFPKEGPSILRIQQVVRGDSAAYFCASSRGTAPHSRGGAFFGQGTRLTVV.

This clone was seen just once. V gene TRBV10-3 combines with J gene TRBJ2-7, with 7 nucleotides matching TRBD1. In germline, CDR1 is ENHRY, CDR2 SYGVKD. V shed 6 bases and J 10 bases; nucleotides not matched to a gene: 12. The CDR3 loop spans 13 amino acids. The CDR3 region is CAIRGQSNPNQYF. CDR3 nucleotides: TGTGCCATCAGGGGACAGAGTAACCCGAACCAGTACTTC.

The chain joins TRBV3-1 (or the pseudogene TRBV3-2) to TRBJ1-1; 9 nucleotides align to TRBD1. The CDR3 runs 14 residues. V lost 4 bases, J lost 1 base, and 1 base stayed unmatched. CDR1 is LGHDT and CDR2 is YNNKEL in the germline V gene (reference sequence). The CDR3 DNA sequence: TGTGCCAGCAGCCGGGGACAGGGGAACACTGAAGCTTTCTTT. It is translated as CASSRGQGNTEAFF.

The chain joins TRBV24-1 to TRBJ2-1, with 8 bases lining up with TRBD2. Trimming took 2 bases from V and 8 from J; bases not matched to a gene: 7. Germline-derived CDR1 and CDR2 are KGHDR and SFDVKD. The CDR3 sequence is 15 residues long. The CDR3 DNA reads TGTGCCACCAGTGATTCGAGCGGGAGTGGGGATGAGCAGTTCTTC. It translates to CATSDSSGSGDEQFF.

A word on this clone: Other nucleotide sequences in the sample specify the same CDR3. The chain recombines TRBV7-2 with TRBJ1-1; D is undetermined. Deletions cut 5 bases from V and 3 bases from J, with 10 bases between. Germline CDR1 reads SGHTA; CDR2 reads FQGNSA. The CDR3 is 13 amino acids. CDR3 residues: CASSRRADTEAFF. Here the CDR3 DNA reads TGTGCCAGCAGCAGACGTGCGGACACTGAAGCTTTCTTT.

In its sample, this clone was seen a few times. The gene calls are TRBV5-5 and TRBJ2-1; 7 bases map to TRBD2. The CDR3 length is 16 residues. The V gene end was trimmed by 0 bases and the J gene end by 6 bases; junction bases not matched to a gene: 9. The germline V gene has CDR1 SGHKS and CDR2 YYEKEE (reference sequence). This chain's CDR3 is CASSLAWQGGSNEQFF. CDR3 nucleotide sequence: TGTGCCAGCAGCTTGGCCTGGCAGGGCGGGAGCAATGAGCAGTTCTTC.

The rearrangement joins TRBV5-1 to TRBJ2-3, with D tentatively TRBD1 (5 bases). The germline V and J ends were trimmed by 0 bases and 0 bases, with 17 bases remaining between them. Germline V gene sequence: CDR1 SGHRS, CDR2 YFSETQ. The CDR3 has 18 amino acids. DNA of the CDR3: TGCGCCAGCAGCTTGGCCTTCCAGGGTAGGAAAAGCACAGATACGCAGTATTTT. This encodes CASSLAFQGRKSTDTQYF.

In this sample, this clone turned up once. The chain uses TRBV9 and TRBJ2-1, with TRBD1 identical over 8 bases. The CDR3 covers 15 residues. Looked up from germline, CDR1 is SGDLS and CDR2 is YYNGEE. Germline trimming cut 0 bases from V and 4 bases from J; bases unmatched to any gene: 3. Written as DNA, the CDR3 is TGTGCCAGCAGCGTAGCACAGGGGGTGTACAATGAGCAGTTCTTC. Protein sequence: CASSVAQGVYNEQFF.